This TCR beta chain stems from a study of cytomegalovirus exposure and HLA in healthy donors. Study results and caveats: In a later analysis, DRB1 alleles had the most associated TCRs; HLA-C alleles the fewest.

In the PCR, 60 Vbeta and 13 Jbeta primers were used. How the authors handled the data: A later analysis tallied 80 million or so unique TCR beta chains, 9.5 million to 14 million of them shared. Method: immunoSEQ multiplex PCR; TCRdb's copy keeps in-frame clones and lacks some. V and J calls and clone size are those listed in that table; D and trimming were worked out from the DNA. Counted here are roughly 120,000 clones, approximately 81% occurring once; the ten biggest clones make up over 3.5%. Points on this clone: Its matching antigen is unknown.

Deletions cut 0 bases from V and 4 bases from J, with 7 bases between. CDR1 is SGHRS, CDR2 YFSETQ, per germline. The CDR3 is made up of 13 amino acids. The TCR originated in a man aged 30 to 45 in good health and CMV-seropositive. The chain employs TRBV5-1 and TRBJ1-1; the D is unclear. What was sequenced was PBMCs. The CDR3 nucleotides are TGCGCCAGCAGCTTGGTGCCGGGCACTGAAGCTTTCTTT. As protein: CASSLVPGTEAFF.